These 4 T cell receptor beta chains were all obtained from the same sample, sequenced in a study of blood T cell repertoires in COVID-19. Here immunoSEQ multiplex PCR was the method, and the copy in TCRdb shows in-frame clones only, minus some. The table lists approximately 230,000 clones, more than 70% of them singletons. The source material was peripheral blood. The receptors originated from a woman in her thirties or forties who had recovered from COVID-19.

The chain joins TRBV27 to TRBJ2-7; 11 bases match TRBD2. Per germline, CDR1 MNHEY and CDR2 SMNVEV (reference sequence). This CDR3 has 15 amino acids. The V and J ends lost 3 bases and 9 bases, in that order; junction bases with no gene match: 10. The CDR3 is CASSFQTSGEAVQYF. The CDR3 DNA reads as TGTGCCAGCAGTTTCCAGACTAGCGGGGAAGCGGTGCAGTACTTC.

The V call is TRBV7-2, the J call TRBJ2-7, with 8 bases identical to TRBD1. Per germline, CDR1 SGHTA and CDR2 FQGNSA. This CDR3 has 15 amino acids. The ends lost 9 bases at V and 3 bases at J; junction bases unmatched: 13. The CDR3 nucleotides are TGTGCCAGTCGGACAGGGCCCGAGGAGTACTACGAGCAGTACTTC. Amino acids: CASRTGPEEYYEQYF.

This clone showed up just a few times. The chain employs TRBV6-5 and TRBJ1-6, with unresolved D. CDR1 is MNHEY, CDR2 SVGAGI, per germline. The CDR3 loop spans 15 amino acids. Trimming shortened V by 0 bases and J by 7 bases, and 10 bases separated the two germline ends. This chain's CDR3 is CASSYSETRNSPLHF. In DNA, the CDR3 is TGTGCCAGCAGTTACTCAGAAACCCGGAATTCACCCCTCCACTTT.

This chain uses TRBV5-1 with TRBJ2-6; D not certain. Germline V lookup: CDR1 SGHRS, CDR2 YFSETQ. This CDR3 has 16 amino acids. Trimming stripped 0 bases from V and 0 bases from J, with 7 bases between. Here the CDR3 reads CASSLVTGSGANVLTF. CDR3 nucleotides: TGCGCCAGCAGCTTGGTCACGGGCTCTGGGGCCAACGTCCTGACTTTC.